One sample yielded the 20 T cell receptor beta chains listed below, sequenced in a study of tumor and adjacent non-tumor tissue in lung cancer. A modified ARM-PCR protocol with three rounds of nested PCR amplified TCRbeta. TCRdb itself ran the multiplex PCR reads through MiXCR, one entry per CDR3 protein. The repertoire includes some 80,000 distinct CDR3 sequences, roughly 72% of them detected once, and 8% to 9.5% sits in the top ten. This sample's RNA came from whole unsorted tissue. The sample comprised lung tumor tissue. These TCRs come from a woman aged 40 to 50 with non-small cell lung cancer.

A note on this clonotype: This CDR3 is missing its conserved last phenylalanine or tryptophan, likely due to a read error. V usage is TRBV11-2 and J usage is TRBJ1-1; possibly TRBD1 for D (5 bases). V was shortened by 0 bases and J by 11 bases, with 16 bases between the two germline ends. CDR1 is SGHAT and CDR2 is FQNNGV in the germline V gene. The CDR3 extends over 14 amino acids. The CDR3 coding sequence is TGTGCCAGCAGCTTAGATGGGCGGGACTGGGGGGCTTTCATT. Translation gives CASSLDGRDWGAFI.

Concerning this clonotype: The junction and the germline gene differ at one end; a read error may be behind it. The V call is TRBV6-5, the J call TRBJ2-2; D may be TRBD2 (6 bases). CDR1 and CDR2 (germline): MNHEY, SVGAGI. This CDR3 is 15 amino acids long. DNA for the CDR3: TGTGCCAGCAGCTATCATAGGGCGTATCGCGGGGAGCAGTTTTTT. This codes for CASSYHRAYRGEQFF.

This rearrangement joins TRBV12-3 or TRBV12-4 to TRBJ1-2; D possibly corresponds to TRBD1 (6 bases). The CDR3 spans 13 residues. Trimming pared 5 bases from V and 7 bases from J, leaving 14 bases between. As DNA, the CDR3 is TGTGCCAGCAGTAGGGCCCAAGGGGGTGGCTACACCTTC. Translating it yields CASSRAQGGGYTF.

In the case of this clonotype: The CDR3 end shows no conserved phenylalanine or tryptophan, and so a read error is likely. No DNA is shown, since the ends of the CDR3 on it are uncertain; the CDR3 is the one TCRdb lists. V usage is TRBV29-1 and J usage is TRBJ1-4. Germline CDR1 is SQVTM and CDR2 is ANQGSEA. The CDR3 length is 14 residues, termini included. This CDR3 is CSVGLGSRGEKVFL.

This rearrangement joins TRBV4-2 to TRBJ2-4; TRBD2 is a possible D gene (6 bases). The length of the CDR3 is 18 residues. CDR1 is LGHNA and CDR2 is YNFKEQ in the germline V gene. Written as DNA, the CDR3 is TGTGCTAGGAGCCCATCATGGACGGATAGCGGAGCCAAAAACATTCAGTACTTC. It codes for CARSPSWTDSGAKNIQYF.

This chain links TRBV3-1 with TRBJ2-5; TRBD1 matches 8 bases. The V gene's germline CDR1 is LGHDT and CDR2 YNNKEL (reference sequence). The CDR3 is 14 residues long. Unmatched junction bases numbered 5, after V lost 5 bases and J lost 3 bases. CDR3 sequence reads: CASSLMTGEETQYF. The CDR3 DNA follows: TGTGCCAGCAGCTTAATGACAGGGGAAGAGACCCAGTACTTC.

The CDR3 sequence is CASSLHGGEAEETQYF. The CDR3 DNA follows: TGTGCCAGCAGTTTACATGGGGGGGAGGCGGAAGAGACCCAGTACTTC. The chain recombines TRBV28 with TRBJ2-5; TRBD2 matches at 7 bases. The trim removed 2 bases at V and 3 bases at J, leaving 9 bases unmatched. The V gene's germline CDR1 is MDHEN and CDR2 SYDVKM. The CDR3 is 16 residues long.

V usage is TRBV11-2 and J usage is TRBJ2-1; 9 bases are shared with TRBD2. CDR3 length equals 16 residues. Trimming cost V 6 bases and J 3 bases; bases outside gene matches: 9. Germline V lookup: CDR1 SGHAT, CDR2 FQNNGV. The CDR3 region is CASRLLAGGLYNEQFF. The CDR3 region has the DNA TGTGCCAGCAGATTGCTGGCGGGGGGGCTCTACAATGAGCAGTTCTTC.

On this clonotype itself: Since a much larger clone is just one base distant, this may be a read error. The chain carries TRBV20-1 and TRBJ2-7; no definite D call. Trimming took off 3 bases at V and 8 bases at J, with 17 bases between the two ends. The CDR3 is 13 residues long. Germline V CDR1 and CDR2: DFQATT, SNEGSKA (reference sequence). The CDR3 region is CSASPIERYKQYF. In DNA, the CDR3 is TGCAGTGCTAGTCCCATCGAGAGGTACAAGCAGTACTTC.

V is TRBV4-1 and J is TRBJ2-1; D is uncertain. CDR1 and CDR2 (germline): MGHRA, YSYEKL. CDR3 size: 14 residues. The V end lost 0 bases, the J end lost 6 bases, and 9 bases lay between the germline ends. The CDR3 DNA is TGCGCCAGCAGCCAAGAGAAGCGAGTCAATGAGCAGTTCTTC. It is translated as CASSQEKRVNEQFF.

A word on this clonotype: In this CDR3 the conserved last residue, phenylalanine or tryptophan, is missing, so a read error is likely. Because the CDR3's place on the DNA is in doubt, the DNA is left out and the CDR3 is given as listed by TCRdb. The V and J genes are TRBV11-2 and TRBJ2-7; the table names TRBD1, a call not compared with the DNA. From germline, CDR1 is SGHAT and CDR2 FQNNGV. The CDR3 is 14 residues long, counting both termini. CDR3 loop: CASSSLSSGATPIL.

This clonotype was detected only once. A read error may produce the germline difference seen at one junction end. This rearrangement joins TRBV11-3 to TRBJ1-2; D is uncertain. This CDR3 spans 13 amino acids. Germline V gene lookup returns CDR1 SGHNT and CDR2 YENEEA. The CDR3 spells CARSPRVDGGYTF. DNA for the CDR3: TGCGCCAGGAGCCCCAGAGTGGATGGAGGCTACACCTTC.

Remarks on this clonotype: Its ends do not fully match the called genes, so a read error is possible. The V gene is TRBV11-2, the J gene TRBJ2-5, with TRBD2 as a possible D gene (6 bases). CDR1 is SGHAT and CDR2 is FQNNGV in the germline V gene. The CDR3 has 16 amino acids. The chain's CDR3 is CVSSLVVRRAQETQYF. The CDR3 DNA is TGTGTCAGCAGCTTAGTCGTGCGGAGGGCCCAAGAGACCCAGTACTTC.

Concerning this clonotype itself: One end of the junction fails to match germline, which may point to a read error. The V and J genes are TRBV6-5 and TRBJ2-2, with 7 bases aligning to TRBD1. The germline V gene encodes CDR1 MNHEY and CDR2 SVGAGI. The CDR3 loop spans 13 amino acids. Here the CDR3 DNA reads TGTACCAGCAACTATAGGACACCAGGGGGGCTGTTTTTT. Translated, it gives CTSNYRTPGGLFF.

CDR3 DNA sequence: TGTGCCACCGGAGGGGGGAACACTGAAGCTTTCTTT. This translates into CATGGGNTEAFF. The chain uses TRBV19 and TRBJ1-1; D is perhaps TRBD1 (6 bases). V was cut by 10 bases and J by 1 base, with 10 bases left in between. CDR1 and CDR2 from the germline V gene are LNHDA and SQIVND (reference sequence). This CDR3 has 12 residues.

The chain combines TRBV6-1 with TRBJ2-1; 14 nucleotides match TRBD2. The CDR3 is 15 residues long. Per the germline V gene, CDR1 is MNHNS and CDR2 is SASEGT. V lost 5 bases, J lost 13 bases, and 10 bases stayed unmatched. The CDR3 region has the DNA TGTGCCAGCAGTCCGGGACTAGCGGGAGTAAGCGAACAGTTCTTC. It encodes CASSPGLAGVSEQFF.

This clonotype was detected many times. The chain couples TRBV20-1 to TRBJ2-7; D is unclear. The germline V gene encodes CDR1 DFQATT and CDR2 SNEGSKA (reference sequence). The CDR3 totals 13 residues. Trimming left V 5 bases short and J 0 bases short, with 11 bases between. CDR3 nucleotide sequence: TGCAGTGCTGACCGAGGTGACTCCTACGAGCAGTACTTC. Translating gives CSADRGDSYEQYF.

In the case of this clonotype: No conserved phenylalanine or tryptophan ends this CDR3, so it is likely a read error. The chain employs TRBV11-3 and TRBJ2-1; 10 positions agree with TRBD2. After removal of 5 bases from V and 7 bases from J, the junction contained 11 bases not matched to a gene. Germline V CDR1 and CDR2: SGHNT, YENEEA. The CDR3 sequence is 16 residues long. DNA for the CDR3: TGTGCCAGCAGCGATCCTGGACTAGCGGCCAATAATGAGCAGTTCTAC. It translates to CASSDPGLAANNEQFY.

Concerning this clonotype itself: One end of the junction varies from germline; a read error may be responsible. This chain uses TRBV4-1 with TRBJ1-4; D not resolved. Germline V CDR1 and CDR2: MGHRA, YSYEKL. The length of the CDR3 is 16 residues. CDR3 region: CVSSQLPFSTNEKLFF. In DNA, the CDR3 is TGCGTCAGCAGCCAACTCCCATTCTCAACCAATGAAAAACTGTTTTTT.

Details on this clonotype: The junction does not match germline at one end; this may be a read error. The chain uses TRBV10-3 and TRBJ1-5; D ambiguous. The CDR3 spans 15 residues. Germline CDR1 ENHRY, CDR2 SYGVKD. CDR3 nucleotide sequence: TGTGCCACCGCGAGAGGTACGGACGGCAATCAGCCCCACCATTTT. Translation: CATARGTDGNQPHHF.